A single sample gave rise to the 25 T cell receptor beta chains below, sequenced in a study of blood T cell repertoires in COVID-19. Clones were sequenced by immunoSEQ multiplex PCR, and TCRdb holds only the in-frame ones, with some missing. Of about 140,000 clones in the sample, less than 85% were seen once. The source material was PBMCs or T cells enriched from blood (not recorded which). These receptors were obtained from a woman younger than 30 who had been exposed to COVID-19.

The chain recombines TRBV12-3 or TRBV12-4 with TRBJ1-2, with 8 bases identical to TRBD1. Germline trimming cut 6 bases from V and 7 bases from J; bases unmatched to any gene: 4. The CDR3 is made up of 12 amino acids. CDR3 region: CASSRTGPGYTF. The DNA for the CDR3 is TGTGCCAGCAGCCGGACAGGGCCTGGCTACACCTTC.

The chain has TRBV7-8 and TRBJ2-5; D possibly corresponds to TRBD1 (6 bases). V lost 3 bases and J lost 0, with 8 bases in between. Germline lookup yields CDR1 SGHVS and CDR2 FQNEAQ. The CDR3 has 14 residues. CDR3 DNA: TGTGCCAGCAGCTTGGGGACAAACCAAGAGACCCAGTACTTC. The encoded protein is CASSLGTNQETQYF. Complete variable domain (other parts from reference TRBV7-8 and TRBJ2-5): GAGVSQSPRYKVAKRGQDVALRCDPISGHVSLFWYQQALGQGPEFLTYFQNEAQLDKSGLPSDRFFAERPEGSVSTLKIQRTQQEDSAVYLCASSLGTNQETQYFGPGTRLLVL.

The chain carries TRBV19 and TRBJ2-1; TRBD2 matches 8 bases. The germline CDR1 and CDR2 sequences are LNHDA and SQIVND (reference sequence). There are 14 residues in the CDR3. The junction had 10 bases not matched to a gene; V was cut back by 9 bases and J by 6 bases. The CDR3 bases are TGTGCCAGCCAACTCGATCGGGAGGGCAATGAGCAGTTCTTC. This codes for CASQLDREGNEQFF. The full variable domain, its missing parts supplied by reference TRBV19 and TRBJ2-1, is DGGITQSPKYLFRKEGQNVTLSCEQNLNHDAMYWYRQDPGQGLRLIYYSQIVNDFQKGDIAEGYSVSREKKESFPLTVTSAQKNPTAFYLCASQLDREGNEQFFGPGTRLTVL.

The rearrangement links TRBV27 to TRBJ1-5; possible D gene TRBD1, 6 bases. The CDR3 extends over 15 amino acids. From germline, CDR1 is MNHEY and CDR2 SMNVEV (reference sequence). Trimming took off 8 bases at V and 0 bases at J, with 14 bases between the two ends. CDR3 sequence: CASGGAGLSNQPQHF. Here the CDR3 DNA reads TGTGCCAGCGGGGGGGCAGGGCTTAGCAATCAGCCCCAGCATTTT.

CDR3: CASSLNEGDLPQETQYF. CDR3 in DNA: TGTGCCAGCAGCTTAAACGAGGGGGACCTCCCCCAAGAGACCCAGTACTTC. The chain combines TRBV7-2 with TRBJ2-5, with TRBD1 as a possible D gene (6 bases). V lost 2 bases and J 1 base, leaving 17 bases between the germline ends. The germline gives CDR1 SGHTA, CDR2 FQGNSA. This CDR3 is 17 amino acids long.

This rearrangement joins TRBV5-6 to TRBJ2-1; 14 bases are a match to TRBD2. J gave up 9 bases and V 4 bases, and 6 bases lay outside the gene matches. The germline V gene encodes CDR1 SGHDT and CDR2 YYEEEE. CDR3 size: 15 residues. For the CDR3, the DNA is TGTGCCAGCAGCCCGGGACTAGCGGGAGTCGGTGAGCAGTTCTTC. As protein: CASSPGLAGVGEQFF.

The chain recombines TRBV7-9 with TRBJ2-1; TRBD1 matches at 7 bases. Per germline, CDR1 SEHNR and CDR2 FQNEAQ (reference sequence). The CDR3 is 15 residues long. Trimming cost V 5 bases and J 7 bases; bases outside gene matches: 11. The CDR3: CASSPYRGNGNEQFF. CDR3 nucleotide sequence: TGTGCCAGCAGCCCGTACAGGGGTAACGGTAATGAGCAGTTCTTC.

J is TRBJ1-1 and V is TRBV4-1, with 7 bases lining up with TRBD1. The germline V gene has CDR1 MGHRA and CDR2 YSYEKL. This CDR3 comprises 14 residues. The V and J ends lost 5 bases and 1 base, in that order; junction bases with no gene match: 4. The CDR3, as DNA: TGCGCCAGCAGCACCCGACAGGGGAACACTGAAGCTTTCTTT. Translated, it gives CASSTRQGNTEAFF.

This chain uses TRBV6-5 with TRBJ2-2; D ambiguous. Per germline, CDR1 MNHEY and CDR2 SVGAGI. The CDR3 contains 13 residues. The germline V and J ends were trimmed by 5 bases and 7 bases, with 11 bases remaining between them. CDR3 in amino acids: CASSNKLIGELFF. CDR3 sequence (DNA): TGTGCCAGCAGTAACAAATTGATCGGGGAGCTGTTTTTT.

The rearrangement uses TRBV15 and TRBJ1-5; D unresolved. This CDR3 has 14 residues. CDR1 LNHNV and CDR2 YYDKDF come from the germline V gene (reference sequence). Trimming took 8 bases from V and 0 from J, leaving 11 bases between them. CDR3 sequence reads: CATYSKYSNQPQHF. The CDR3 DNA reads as TGTGCCACCTACTCGAAATATAGCAATCAGCCCCAGCATTTT.

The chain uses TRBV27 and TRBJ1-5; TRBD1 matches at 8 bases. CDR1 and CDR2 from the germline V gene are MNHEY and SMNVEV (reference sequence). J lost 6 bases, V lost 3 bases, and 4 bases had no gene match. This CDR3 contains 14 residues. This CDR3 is CASSFVQGVQPQHF. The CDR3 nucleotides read TGTGCCAGCAGTTTTGTACAGGGGGTTCAGCCCCAGCATTTT.

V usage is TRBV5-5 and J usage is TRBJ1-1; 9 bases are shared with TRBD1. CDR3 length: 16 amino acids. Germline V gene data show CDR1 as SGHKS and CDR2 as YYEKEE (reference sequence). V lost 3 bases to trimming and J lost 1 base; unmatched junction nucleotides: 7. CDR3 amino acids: CASSSGTGSANTEAFF. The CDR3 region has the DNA TGTGCCAGCAGCTCAGGGACAGGGTCGGCGAACACTGAAGCTTTCTTT.

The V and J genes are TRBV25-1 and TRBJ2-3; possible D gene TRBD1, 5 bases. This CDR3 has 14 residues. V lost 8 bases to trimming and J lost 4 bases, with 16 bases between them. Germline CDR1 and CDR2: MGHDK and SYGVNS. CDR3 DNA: TGTGCCAGCCTGGGGCCTCGGGTGGCAGATACGCAGTATTTT. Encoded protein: CASLGPRVADTQYF.

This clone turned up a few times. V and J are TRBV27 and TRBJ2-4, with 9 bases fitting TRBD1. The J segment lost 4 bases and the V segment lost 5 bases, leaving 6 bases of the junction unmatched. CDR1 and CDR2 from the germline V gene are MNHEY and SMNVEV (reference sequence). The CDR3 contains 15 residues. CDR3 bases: TGTGCCAGCAGTAAGGACAGGGGATCGAAAAACATTCAGTACTTC. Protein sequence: CASSKDRGSKNIQYF.

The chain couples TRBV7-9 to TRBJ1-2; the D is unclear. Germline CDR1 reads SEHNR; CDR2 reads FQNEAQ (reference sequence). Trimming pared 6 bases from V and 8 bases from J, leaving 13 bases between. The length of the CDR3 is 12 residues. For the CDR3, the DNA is TGTGCCAGCAGACTCGGACTGCAAGGCTACACCTTC. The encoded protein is CASRLGLQGYTF.

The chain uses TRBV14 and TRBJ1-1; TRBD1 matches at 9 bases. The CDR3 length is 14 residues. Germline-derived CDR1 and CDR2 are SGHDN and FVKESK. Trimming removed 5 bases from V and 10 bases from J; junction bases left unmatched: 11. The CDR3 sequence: CASSSWDREWGAFF. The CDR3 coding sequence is TGTGCCAGCAGCTCCTGGGACAGGGAATGGGGAGCTTTCTTT.

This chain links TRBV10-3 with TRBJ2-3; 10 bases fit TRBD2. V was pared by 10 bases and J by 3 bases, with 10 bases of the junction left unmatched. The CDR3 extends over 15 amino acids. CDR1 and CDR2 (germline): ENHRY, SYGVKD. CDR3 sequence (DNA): TGTGCCACCCGGGGTGCTAGCGGGAGTACAGATACGCAGTATTTT. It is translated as CATRGASGSTDTQYF.

The CDR3 sequence: CASSSNSDRVKRTREQYF. The CDR3 nucleotides are TGTGCCAGCAGTTCAAATTCGGACAGGGTGAAACGGACGCGAGAGCAGTACTTC. The chain recombines TRBV27 with TRBJ2-7, with TRBD1 matching 8 bases. Germline V CDR1 and CDR2: MNHEY, SMNVEV (reference sequence). V lost 4 bases to trimming and J lost 7 bases; unmatched junction nucleotides: 21. The CDR3 has 18 residues.

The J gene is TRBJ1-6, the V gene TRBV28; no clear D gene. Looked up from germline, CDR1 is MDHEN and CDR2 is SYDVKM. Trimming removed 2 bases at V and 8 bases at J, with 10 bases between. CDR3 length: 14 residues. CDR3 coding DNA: TGTGCCAGCAGTTTAAGGCAGGCCGATTCACCCCTCCACTTT. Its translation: CASSLRQADSPLHF. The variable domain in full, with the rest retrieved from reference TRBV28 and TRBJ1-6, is DVKVTQSSRYLVKRTGEKVFLECVQDMDHENMFWYRQDPGLGLRLIYFSYDVKMKEKGDIPEGYSVSREKKERFSLILESASTNQTSMYLCASSLRQADSPLHFGNGTRLTVT.

This chain's CDR3 is CASSNEGVDYGYTF. The CDR3 DNA sequence: TGCGCCAGCAGCAACGAAGGGGTTGACTATGGCTACACCTTC. The V and J genes are TRBV4-1 and TRBJ1-2, with D perhaps matching TRBD1 (5 bases). Looked up from germline, CDR1 is MGHRA and CDR2 is YSYEKL. Trimming cost V 5 bases and J 3 bases, with 13 bases left between them. The CDR3 is made up of 14 amino acids.

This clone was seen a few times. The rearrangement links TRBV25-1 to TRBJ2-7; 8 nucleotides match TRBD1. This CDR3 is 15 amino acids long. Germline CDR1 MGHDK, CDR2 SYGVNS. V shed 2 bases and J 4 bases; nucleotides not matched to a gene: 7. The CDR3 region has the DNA TGTGCCAGCAGTGAAGCCACAGGGGGTGGGTACGAGCAGTACTTC. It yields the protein CASSEATGGGYEQYF.

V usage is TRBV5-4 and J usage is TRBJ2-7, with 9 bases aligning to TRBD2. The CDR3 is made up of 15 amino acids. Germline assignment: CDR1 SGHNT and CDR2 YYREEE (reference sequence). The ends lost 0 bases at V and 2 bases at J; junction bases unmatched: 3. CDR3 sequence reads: CASSLGASGTYEQYF. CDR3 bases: TGTGCCAGCAGCTTGGGGGCTAGCGGGACCTACGAGCAGTACTTC.

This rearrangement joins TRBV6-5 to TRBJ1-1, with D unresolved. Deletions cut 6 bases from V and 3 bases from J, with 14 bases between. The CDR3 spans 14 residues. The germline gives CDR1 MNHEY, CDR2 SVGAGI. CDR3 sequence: CASRREVSYTEAFF. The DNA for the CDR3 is TGTGCCAGCAGGAGGGAGGTTTCTTACACTGAAGCTTTCTTT.

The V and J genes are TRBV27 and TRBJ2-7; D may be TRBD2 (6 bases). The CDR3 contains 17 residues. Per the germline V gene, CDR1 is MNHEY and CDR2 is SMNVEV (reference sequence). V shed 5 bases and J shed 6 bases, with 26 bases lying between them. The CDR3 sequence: CASSPLLGGALGSEQYF. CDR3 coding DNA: TGTGCCAGCAGTCCCCTATTAGGAGGCGCCCTCGGGAGCGAGCAGTACTTC.

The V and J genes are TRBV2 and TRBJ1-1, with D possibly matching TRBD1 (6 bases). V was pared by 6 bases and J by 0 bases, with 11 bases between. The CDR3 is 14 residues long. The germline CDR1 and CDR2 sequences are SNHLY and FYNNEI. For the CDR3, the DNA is TGTGCCAGCAGGGACAGATCAATGAACACTGAAGCTTTCTTT. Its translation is CASRDRSMNTEAFF.